The 15 T cell receptor beta chains below all came from one sample that was sequenced in a study of blood T cell repertoires in COVID-19. Profiled with immunoSEQ multiplex PCR; TCRdb holds only in-frame clones, not every one. The table lists roughly 35,000 clones, approximately 88% of them singletons, with 13% to 15% in the top ten. Specimen: peripheral blood. The receptors derive from a man in his fifties or sixties with active COVID-19.

The rearrangement uses TRBV18 and TRBJ2-1; no definite D call. Germline CDR1 KGHSH, CDR2 LQKENI. Trimming stripped 1 base from V and 5 bases from J, with 9 bases between. The CDR3 has 14 residues. The DNA of the CDR3 is TGTGCCAGCTCACCACTTTCGCGGAACAATGAGCAGTTCTTC. Translated: CASSPLSRNNEQFF. Full variable domain (outside the CDR3, taken from reference TRBV18 and TRBJ2-1): NAGVMQNPRHLVRRRGQEARLRCSPMKGHSHVYWYRQLPEEGLKFMVYLQKENIIDESGMPKERFSAEFPKEGPSILRIQQVVRGDSAAYFCASSPLSRNNEQFFGPGTRLTVL.

The chain couples TRBV20-1 to TRBJ2-1, with 9 bases fitting TRBD2. CDR1 and CDR2 (germline): DFQATT, SNEGSKA (reference sequence). CDR3 length equals 11 residues. The ends lost 5 bases at V and 14 bases at J; junction bases unmatched: 7. The CDR3 sequence: CSAARREGKFF. The CDR3 bases are TGCAGTGCTGCCCGGCGGGAGGGAAAGTTCTTC.

The gene calls are TRBV7-2 and TRBJ1-6; the D is unclear. CDR1 and CDR2 from the germline V gene are SGHTA and FQGNSA. Deletions cut 6 bases from V and 6 bases from J, with 6 bases between. The CDR3 extends over 12 amino acids. Written as DNA, the CDR3 is TGTGCCAGCAGTTACAGTAATTCACCCCTCCACTTT. Amino acids: CASSYSNSPLHF.

The chain uses TRBV11-2 and TRBJ1-1; 10 nucleotides match TRBD1. Germline lookup yields CDR1 SGHAT and CDR2 FQNNGV. CDR3 length: 12 residues. The V and J ends lost 10 bases and 3 bases, in that order; junction bases with no gene match: 2. The CDR3 bases are TGTGCCACCGGGACAGGGGACACTGAAGCTTTCTTT. This sequence encodes CATGTGDTEAFF.

The CDR3 DNA follows: TGTGCCAGCAGCTTAGATCTGGCGGGAGGGCAAAAGACCCAGTACTTC. Its protein is CASSLDLAGGQKTQYF. The V call is TRBV11-2, the J call TRBJ2-5; TRBD2 matches 9 bases. J lost 6 bases, V lost 0 bases, and 8 bases had no gene match. The CDR3 is 16 amino acids. Germline CDR1 SGHAT, CDR2 FQNNGV.

The gene calls are TRBV9 and TRBJ2-2; the match to TRBD2 covers 11 bases. This CDR3 has 18 amino acids. Germline trimming cut 0 bases from V and 5 bases from J; bases unmatched to any gene: 9. Per the germline V gene, CDR1 is SGDLS and CDR2 is YYNGEE. This CDR3 reads CASSVVPSGRFGTGELFF. The CDR3 DNA is TGTGCCAGCAGCGTAGTCCCTAGCGGGAGGTTCGGTACCGGGGAGCTGTTTTTT.

The chain uses TRBV7-9 and TRBJ2-1, with TRBD2 matching 9 bases. V lost 0 bases and J lost 15; bases outside the gene matches: 9. CDR3 length: 14 amino acids. Germline loops: CDR1 SEHNR, CDR2 FQNEAQ (reference sequence). CDR3 coding DNA: TGTGCCAGCAGCTTAGCGACTAGCGGCCAGCGTGGGTTCTTC. Encoded protein: CASSLATSGQRGFF.

This chain joins TRBV4-1 and TRBJ2-1, with 9 positions matching TRBD2. CDR1 MGHRA and CDR2 YSYEKL come from the germline V gene. V dropped 1 base and J dropped 5; count of bases not matched to a gene: 12. CDR3 length: 18 amino acids. The CDR3 nucleotides are TGCGCCAGCAGCCAAGTCGGGCTAGCGGGGCCCCCTCACAATGAGCAGTTCTTC. This encodes CASSQVGLAGPPHNEQFF.

The rearrangement joins TRBV3-1 (or the pseudogene TRBV3-2) to TRBJ2-1; D is possibly TRBD1 (5 bases). Germline V gene lookup returns CDR1 LGHDT and CDR2 YNNKEL (reference sequence). There are 13 residues in the CDR3. Trimming took off 2 bases at V and 9 bases at J, with 11 bases between the two ends. The CDR3 sequence: CASSQRPQGEQFF. The CDR3 coding sequence is TGTGCCAGCAGCCAAAGACCCCAGGGTGAGCAGTTCTTC.

On this clone: Other nucleotide sequences in the sample specify the same CDR3. The chain uses TRBV7-9 and TRBJ1-2; D perhaps matches TRBD1 (5 bases). The CDR3 sequence is 13 residues long. CDR1 and CDR2 from the germline V gene are SEHNR and FQNEAQ (reference sequence). The V gene lost 4 bases and the J gene lost 8 bases, with 14 bases spanning the gap. The CDR3 reads CASSSGQGRGYTF. DNA for the CDR3: TGTGCCAGCAGCTCGGGTCAGGGTAGGGGCTACACCTTC.

This clone was counted between two and nine times. The chain employs TRBV6-4 and TRBJ2-1; possible D gene TRBD2, 6 bases. The CDR3 is 16 residues long. The V gene's germline CDR1 is MRHNA and CDR2 SNTAGT. The V and J ends lost 0 bases and 10 bases respectively, with 19 bases between them. CDR3 protein: CASSDSTSGQSREQFF. The CDR3 DNA reads TGTGCCAGCAGTGACTCTACCAGCGGGCAGTCCCGAGAGCAGTTCTTC.

The rearrangement links TRBV7-3 to TRBJ2-3; D ambiguous. V lost 2 bases and J 3 bases, leaving 3 bases between the germline ends. CDR1 and CDR2 from the germline V gene are SGHTA and FQGTGA. CDR3 size: 12 residues. The CDR3 nucleotides read TGTGCCAGCAGCTTAGCGACAGATACGCAGTATTTT. Translating it yields CASSLATDTQYF.

The V gene is TRBV11-1, the J gene TRBJ1-1; TRBD1 aligns across 8 bases. The junction had 8 bases not matched to a gene; V was cut back by 3 bases and J by 5 bases. CDR3 length: 15 residues. Germline CDR1 is SGHAT and CDR2 is FQDESV (reference sequence). CDR3 sequence reads: CASSFRDRSLTEAFF. The CDR3, as DNA: TGTGCCAGCAGCTTCCGGGACAGGAGTTTAACTGAAGCTTTCTTT.

This clone has just one count. The chain couples TRBV28 to TRBJ2-1, with TRBD2 identical over 7 bases. V trimming: 5 bases; J trimming: 8 bases; junction bases outside the gene matches: 12. CDR1 and CDR2 from the germline V gene are MDHEN and SYDVKM. The CDR3 consists of 15 residues. This CDR3 is CASSGDYNLAHEQFF. The CDR3 DNA is TGTGCCAGCAGTGGGGACTACAACCTTGCCCATGAGCAGTTCTTC. Together with reference TRBV28 and TRBJ2-1, the CDR3 gives the full variable domain: DVKVTQSSRYLVKRTGEKVFLECVQDMDHENMFWYRQDPGLGLRLIYFSYDVKMKEKGDIPEGYSVSREKKERFSLILESASTNQTSMYLCASSGDYNLAHEQFFGPGTRLTVL.

The rearrangement joins TRBV5-1 to TRBJ2-2, with D possibly being TRBD2 (7 bases). The V end lost 4 bases, the J end lost 4 bases, and 17 bases lay between the germline ends. This CDR3 contains 16 residues. Germline CDR1 is SGHRS and CDR2 is YFSETQ. The CDR3 loop reads CASSPRGGGTTGELFF. CDR3 nucleotide sequence: TGCGCCAGCAGCCCCCGTGGCGGGGGCACCACCGGGGAGCTGTTTTTT.